This T cell receptor (beta chain) stems from a study of beta chain features in type 1 diabetes. Regarding the study as a whole: The analysis here could not establish whether HLA type shapes TCRB rearrangement. TCRB CDR3s from Type 1 diabetes patients were moderately but significantly shorter in all four CD4+ subsets. Patients with type 1 diabetes carried fewer insertions and had more deletions at their VDJ junctions.

Germline V gene lookup returns CDR1 SGHTS and CDR2 YDEGEE. This CDR3 has 14 residues. The V gene lost 0 bases and the J gene lost 5 bases, with 11 bases spanning the gap. This clone was seen a handful of times. Its antigen is currently unknown. The authors reverse transcribed all of the isolated RNA, so sequencing captured expressed TCRB transcripts. This table comes from immunoSEQ multiplex PCR, and its TCRdb copy is limited to in-frame clones, with some not included. Among about 700,000 clones listed, roughly 13% were seen once. Source material: naive CD4+ T cells from blood. The chain recombines TRBV5-8 with TRBJ2-5, with TRBD1 as a possible D gene (5 bases). The clonotype comes from a man between 18 and 35 years old with type 1 diabetes. The chain's CDR3 is CASSLVRDRETQYF. CDR3 nucleotides: TGTGCCAGCAGCTTGGTCAGGGATCGGGAGACCCAGTACTTC.